This entry lists 5 T cell receptor beta chains sequenced from one sample in a study of vaccination and CD4 T cells after COVID-19. From the PCR reads, TCRdb called clonotypes with MiXCR, one entry per CDR3 protein. The sample includes about 15,000 distinct CDR3 sequences, more than 55% of them seen just once. Source: CD4+ T cells from blood, taken after SARS-CoV-2 vaccination. Every receptor here comes from a human donor who had recovered from COVID-19.

CDR3 residues: CASSQGVRGSPLHF. In DNA, the CDR3 is TGTGCCAGCAGTCAAGGGGTCAGGGGTTCACCCCTCCACTTT. J is TRBJ1-6 and V is TRBV12-3 or TRBV12-4; maybe TRBD1 (6 bases). V dropped 5 bases and J dropped 9 bases, with 14 bases sitting between them. This CDR3 region has 14 residues.

In this sample, this clonotype turned up once. The CDR3 region is CASSYRGNEQFF. The CDR3 DNA reads as TGTGCCAGCAGTTATAGAGGGAATGAGCAGTTCTTC. The chain uses TRBV6-5 and TRBJ2-1, with D possibly being TRBD2 (5 bases). V was shortened by 3 bases and J by 7 bases, with 7 bases between the two germline ends. From germline, CDR1 is MNHEY and CDR2 SVGAGI. This CDR3 has 12 amino acids.

The chain is built from TRBV27 and TRBJ2-3; 13 bases agree with TRBD2. Losses at the gene ends were 7 bases for V and 2 bases for J; bases not matched to a gene: 6. CDR1 and CDR2 (germline): MNHEY, SMNVEV (reference sequence). There are 16 residues in the CDR3. CDR3 residues: CASTGLAGEHTDTQYF. CDR3 DNA: TGTGCCAGCACCGGACTAGCGGGAGAGCACACAGATACGCAGTATTTT.

This clonotype has a handful of counts. The rearrangement links TRBV15 to TRBJ2-3; D gene ambiguous. The CDR3 loop spans 15 amino acids. Germline V gene data show CDR1 as LNHNV and CDR2 as YYDKDF (reference sequence). Trimming stripped 4 bases from V and 2 bases from J, with 13 bases between. CDR3 loop: CATSTRATYTDTQYF. For the CDR3, the DNA is TGTGCCACCAGCACTAGGGCTACCTACACAGATACGCAGTATTTT.

This rearrangement joins TRBV29-1 to TRBJ1-1, with D perhaps TRBD1 (5 bases). The CDR3 is made up of 11 amino acids. Looked up from germline, CDR1 is SQVTM and CDR2 is ANQGSEA. V was cut by 5 bases and J by 11 bases, with 15 bases left in between. CDR3 region: CSVREPSGAFF. The CDR3 DNA reads as TGCAGCGTTCGGGAGCCCTCAGGGGCTTTCTTT. The full variable domain, its missing parts supplied by reference TRBV29-1 and TRBJ1-1, is SAVISQKPSRDICQRGTSLTIQCQVDSQVTMMFWYRQQPGQSLTLIATANQGSEATYESGFVIDKFPISRPNLTFSTLTVSNMSPEDSSIYLCSVREPSGAFFGQGTRLTVV.